This paragraph reports one TCR beta chain. The entry originates in a study of blood T cell repertoires in COVID-19. In terms of age and location, participants ranged from roughly 18 to 95 years and lived in approximately 26 US areas. Which cohort a participant joined came from the clinical history participants gave. Exposed participants encountered a COVID-19 case during the 2 weeks preceding study entry. CDR1 and CDR2 from the germline V gene are SQVTM and ANQGSEA. V gave up 3 bases and J gave up 4 bases; unmatched junction bases: 4. This CDR3 is 14 amino acids long. The assay was immunoSEQ multiplex PCR, and TCRdb's table has in-frame clones only and misses some. The table lists 150,000 to 200,000 clones, roughly 83% of them singletons.

This rearrangement joins TRBV29-1 to TRBJ1-5; TRBD1 matches at 9 bases. The sequence derives from a man in his 70s who had been exposed to COVID-19. The sequencing sample was made of PBMCs or T cells enriched from blood (not recorded which). The CDR3 sequence is CSVEQGQGNQPQHF. CDR3 DNA sequence: TGCAGCGTTGAGCAGGGACAGGGAAATCAGCCCCAGCATTTT.